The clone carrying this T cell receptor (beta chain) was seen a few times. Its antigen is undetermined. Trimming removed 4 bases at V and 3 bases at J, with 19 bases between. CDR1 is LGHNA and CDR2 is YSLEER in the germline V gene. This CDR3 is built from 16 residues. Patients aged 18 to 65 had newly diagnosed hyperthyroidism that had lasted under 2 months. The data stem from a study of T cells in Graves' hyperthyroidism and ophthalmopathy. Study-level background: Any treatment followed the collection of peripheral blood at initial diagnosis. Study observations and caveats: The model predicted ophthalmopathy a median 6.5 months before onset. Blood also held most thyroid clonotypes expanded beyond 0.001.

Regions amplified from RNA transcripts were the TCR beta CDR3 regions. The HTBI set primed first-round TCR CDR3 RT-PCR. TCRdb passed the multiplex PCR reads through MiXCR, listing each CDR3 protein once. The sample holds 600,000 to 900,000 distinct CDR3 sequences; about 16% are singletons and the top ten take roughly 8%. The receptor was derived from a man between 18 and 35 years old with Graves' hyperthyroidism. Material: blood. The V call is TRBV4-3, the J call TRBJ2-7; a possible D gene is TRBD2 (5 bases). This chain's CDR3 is CASSPGSGDFGYEQYF. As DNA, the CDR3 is TGCGCCAGCAGCCCCGGATCCGGGGATTTCGGCTACGAGCAGTACTTC.